This TCR beta chain was sequenced during a study of graft-versus-host responses after intestinal transplantation. Profiling relied on immunoSEQ multiplex PCR, and the TCRdb table lists in-frame clones only, not all of them. The data contain around 15,000 clones, roughly 88% of them singletons. Study outcomes and limitations: There were GvH clones found in recipient marrow, and some of them appeared first in ileum or blood.

Germline-derived CDR1 and CDR2 are MNHEY and SMNVEV (reference sequence). Germline trimming cut 5 bases from V and 8 bases from J; bases unmatched to any gene: 13. The CDR3 has 16 residues. Notes on this clone: Its antigen remains unknown.

The source was PBMCs, collected roughly 15 weeks after intestinal transplant. The genes are TRBV27 and TRBJ2-1, with TRBD1 matching over 9 bases. The sequence came from a human patient who received an intestinal transplant, so some T cells may come from the graft donor. The CDR3: CASSPLWTGEFYEQFF. DNA of the CDR3: TGTGCCAGCAGTCCGCTGTGGACAGGGGAATTCTATGAGCAGTTCTTC.